This T cell receptor beta chain was recovered during a study of CD8 T cells in Susac syndrome. Study at large: Within the sequenced group of Susac syndrome patients, about 6 showed active disease and fewer than 10 were in remission. When their blood was taken, patients with Susac syndrome were therapy-naive, taking corticosteroids, or taking intravenous immunoglobulin alone.

RNA in amounts of about 0.5 to 1 ug was reverse transcribed with random hexamers. Amplification of the TCR beta CDR3 was carried out by immunoSEQ multiplex PCR, which spanned a total of 54 Vbeta and 13 Jbeta segments. Each CDR3 protein gets one entry after TCRdb re-called the immunoSEQ multiplex PCR reads with MiXCR. This table has under 200,000 distinct CDR3 sequences, approximately 94% appearing once. Diagnostic criteria for definite or probable disease, in their recently defined form, were met by the patients with Susac syndrome. This CDR3 contains 14 residues. The V end lost 0 bases, the J end lost 5 bases, and 14 bases lay between the germline ends. Germline V gene lookup returns CDR1 DFQATT and CDR2 SNEGSKA (reference sequence).

Sample: CD4+ T cells from PBMCs. This receptor was obtained from a human donor with Susac syndrome. This rearrangement joins TRBV20-1 to TRBJ2-7, with D perhaps matching TRBD1 (6 bases). The DNA of the CDR3 is TGCAGTGCTAGAGATCCAGGCAGGGGCCACGAGCAGTACTTC. Residues: CSARDPGRGHEQYF.